This record covers a single T cell receptor (beta chain). Which antigen it targets is not known. Per-base qualities were not stored, and no clone one base away is much larger. This specimen belongs to a study of blood T cell repertoires in COVID-19 (dated by TCRdb to the early 2020s). About the study as a whole: Samples from collaborators originated in the United States, Italy and Spain and spanned both the acute and convalescent phases of COVID-19. The material from the prospective study consisted of cDNA or gDNA derived from T cells, B-cell-depleted T cells, or PBMCs. Deeply sampled blood TCRbeta repertoires from subjects exposed to, actively infected with, or recovered from COVID-19 were included in the dataset. The repertoires were released in a freely available public database meant as a resource for research on the immune response to SARS-CoV-2. Samples came from the ongoing ImmuneRACE study (first 160 participants) plus 1,254 subjects from 6 global collaborators. Sample metadata almost always included a de-identified subject ID, COVID-19 status, age in years and sex. Where available, HLA class I and class II types were taken from metadata supplied by the sample provider and were not determined by assay-based typing.

The immunoSEQ Assay, a bias-controlled multiplex PCR, was used to amplify TCRbeta CDR3 regions from genomic DNA. The authors processed their data as follows. Within the assay, amplification of reference gene primers was used to estimate how many nucleated cells each sample contained. To quantify the absolute abundance of each unique TCRbeta CDR3 rearrangement, sequence reads were collapsed and filtered. For each sample, productive Simpson clonality was calculated by taking the square root of Simpson's diversity index across productive rearrangements. The clones in this table, taken by TCRdb from immuneACCESS, are in-frame only. Not every clone is retained; where verified, under half of the shortfall comes from an unresolved V gene, and the cause of the rest is unknown. V, J and clone size are taken as reported in that table, and D and trimming were inferred from the DNA itself. A total of some 120,000 clones appear in this sample, roughly four fifths of them only once. 10% to 12% of the sample goes to the ten largest clones.

The study at large found these results: The quantity of clinical and demographic metadata differed by source and by participant and was supplied without curation.

Trimming at the junction amounts to 2 bases on V and 3 bases on J, and the germline ends lie 7 bases apart. Including cysteine and phenylalanine, the CDR3 has 13 amino acids. This entry keeps only the CDR3 DNA: 39 bases, framed from base 1. The germline V gene (reference sequence) yields SEHNR for CDR1 and FQNEAQ for CDR2. Each collaborating institution followed its own protocols to collect whole blood in K2EDTA tubes. For TCRbeta analysis, collaborator samples were shipped as frozen whole blood, as isolated PBMCs, or as DNA extracted from either sample type. This receptor was taken from a human donor in a cohort sampled during active COVID-19. The chain joins TRBV7-9 to TRBJ2-5; there is no confident call for the D gene. Sample: peripheral blood. The DNA sequence is given as TGTGCCAGCAGCTTACCGCGTGAAGAGACCCAGTACTTC. Its product reads: CASSLPREETQYF.